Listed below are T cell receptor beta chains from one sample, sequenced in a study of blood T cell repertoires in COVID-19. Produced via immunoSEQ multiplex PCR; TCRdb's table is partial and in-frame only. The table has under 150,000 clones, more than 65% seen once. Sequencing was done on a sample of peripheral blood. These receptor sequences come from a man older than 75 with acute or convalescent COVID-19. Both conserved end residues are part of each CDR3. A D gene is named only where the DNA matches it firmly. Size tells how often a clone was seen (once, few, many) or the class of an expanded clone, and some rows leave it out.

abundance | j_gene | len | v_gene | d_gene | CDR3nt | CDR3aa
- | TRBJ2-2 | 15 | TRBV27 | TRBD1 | TGTGCCAGCAGGACCCTAACAGGGGACACCGGGGAGCTGTTTTTT | CASRTLTGDTGELFF
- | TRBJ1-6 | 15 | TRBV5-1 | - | TGCGCCAGCAGCTTGGAAGTGGCGGGAAATTCACCCCTCCACTTT | CASSLEVAGNSPLHF
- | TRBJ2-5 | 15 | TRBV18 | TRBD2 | TGTGCCAGCTCTGTGACTAGCGGGGCGGGAGAGACCCAGTACTTC | CASSVTSGAGETQYF
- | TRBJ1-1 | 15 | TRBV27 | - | TGTGCCAGCAGTTTATCGTGGGGCGCGGACACTGAAGCTTTCTTT | CASSLSWGADTEAFF
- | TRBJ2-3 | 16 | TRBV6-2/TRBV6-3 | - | TGTGCCAGCAGTAAAACCTCGGGGGGCGACACAGATACGCAGTATTTT | CASSKTSGGDTDTQYF
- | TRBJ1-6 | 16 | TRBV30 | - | TGTGCCTGGAGTGAGGGACATAACTCCTATAATTCACCCCTCCACTTT | CAWSEGHNSYNSPLHF
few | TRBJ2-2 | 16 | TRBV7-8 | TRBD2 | TGTGCCAGCAGTAGACTAGCGGGGACGAACACCGGGGAGCTGTTTTTT | CASSRLAGTNTGELFF
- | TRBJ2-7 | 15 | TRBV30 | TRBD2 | TGTGCCTGGAGTGCCAACGGGGGGATTAAAAGCGTGCAGTACTTC | CAWSANGGIKSVQYF
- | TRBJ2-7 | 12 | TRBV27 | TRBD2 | TGTGCCACTACTAGCGGGGCCTACGAGCAGTACTTC | CATTSGAYEQYF
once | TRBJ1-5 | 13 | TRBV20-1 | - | TGCAGTGCTAGTCTAACCCCCAATCAGCCCCAGCATTTT | CSASLTPNQPQHF
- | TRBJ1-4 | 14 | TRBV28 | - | TGTGCCAGCAGGCAAGGGGGGGCACGTGAAAAACTGTTTTTT | CASRQGGAREKLFF
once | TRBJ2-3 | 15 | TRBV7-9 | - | TGTGCCAGCAGCCCTCTTGGTGTCGAGACAGATACGCAGTATTTT | CASSPLGVETDTQYF
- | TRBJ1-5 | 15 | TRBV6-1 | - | TGTGCCAGCAGTGAAAGCGGACAGAACAATCAGCCCCAGCATTTT | CASSESGQNNQPQHF
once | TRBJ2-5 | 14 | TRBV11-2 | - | TGTGCCAGCAGCTTAGAATCGGGTCTGGAGACCCAGTACTTC | CASSLESGLETQYF
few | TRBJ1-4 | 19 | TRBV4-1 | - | TGCGCCAGCAGCCAAGATCCCCGCAGGGGTCGCTCAACTAATGAAAAACTGTTTTTT | CASSQDPRRGRSTNEKLFF
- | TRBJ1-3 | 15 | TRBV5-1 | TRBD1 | TGCGCCAGCAGCTTGTACCAGGGGGCTGGAAACACCATATATTTT | CASSLYQGAGNTIYF
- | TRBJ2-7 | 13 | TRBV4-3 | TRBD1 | TGCGCCAGCAGCCTATCCAGGGGGACCGAGCAGTACTTC | CASSLSRGTEQYF
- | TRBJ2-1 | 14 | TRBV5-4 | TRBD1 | TGTGCCAGCAGCCAGGACAGGTCCTACAATGAGCAGTTCTTC | CASSQDRSYNEQFF
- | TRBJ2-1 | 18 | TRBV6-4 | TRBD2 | TGTGCCAGCGCGAGGTGGGCTAGCGGGGATCCCTCCTACAATGAGCAGTTCTTC | CASARWASGDPSYNEQFF
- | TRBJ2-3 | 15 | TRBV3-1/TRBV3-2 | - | TGTGCCAGCAGCCCAAGGGGTCCTGGCACAGATACGCAGTATTTT | CASSPRGPGTDTQYF
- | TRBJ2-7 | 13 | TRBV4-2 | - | TGTGCCAGCAGCCCAGCGGCATATTACGAGCAGTACTTC | CASSPAAYYEQYF
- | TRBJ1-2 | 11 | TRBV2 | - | TGTGCCAGCAGGAGGACATATGGCTACACCTTC | CASRRTYGYTF
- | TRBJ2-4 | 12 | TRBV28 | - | TGTGCCAGCAGTTTTGAGGTGAACATTCAGTACTTC | CASSFEVNIQYF